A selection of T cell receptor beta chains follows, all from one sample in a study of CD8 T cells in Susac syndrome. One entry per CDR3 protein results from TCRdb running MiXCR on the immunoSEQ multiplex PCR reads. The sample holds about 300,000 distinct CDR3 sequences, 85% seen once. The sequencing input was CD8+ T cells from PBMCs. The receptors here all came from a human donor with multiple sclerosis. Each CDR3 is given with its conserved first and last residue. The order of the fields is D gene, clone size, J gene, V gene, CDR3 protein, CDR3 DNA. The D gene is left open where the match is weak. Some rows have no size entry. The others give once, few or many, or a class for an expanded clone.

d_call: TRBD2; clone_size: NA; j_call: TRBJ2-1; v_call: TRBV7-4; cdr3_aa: CASSLDTASGYNEQFF; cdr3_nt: TGTGCCAGCAGCTTAGATACGGCTAGCGGCTACAATGAGCAGTTCTTC
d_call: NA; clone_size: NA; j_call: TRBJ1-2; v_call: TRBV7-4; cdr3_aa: CASKLRGQGYTF; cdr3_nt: TGTGCCAGCAAGCTACGGGGTCAGGGCTACACCTTC
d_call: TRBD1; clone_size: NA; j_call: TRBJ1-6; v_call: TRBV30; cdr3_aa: CAWSEGGNSPLHF; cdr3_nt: TGTGCCTGGAGTGAAGGGGGCAATTCACCCCTCCACTTT
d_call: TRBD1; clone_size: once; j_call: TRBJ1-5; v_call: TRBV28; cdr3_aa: CASMGDRDNQPQHF; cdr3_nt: TGTGCCAGCATGGGGGACAGGGATAACCAGCCCCAGCATTTT
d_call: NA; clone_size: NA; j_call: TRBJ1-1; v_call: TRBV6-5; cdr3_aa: CASSHAPERGSTEAFF; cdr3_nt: TGTGCCAGCAGTCACGCCCCAGAGAGGGGGAGCACTGAAGCTTTCTTT
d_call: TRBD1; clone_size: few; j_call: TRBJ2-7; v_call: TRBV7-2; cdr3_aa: CASSPRGGLGYNEQYF; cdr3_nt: TGTGCCAGCAGCCCCCGAGGGGGCTTAGGGTATAACGAGCAGTACTTC
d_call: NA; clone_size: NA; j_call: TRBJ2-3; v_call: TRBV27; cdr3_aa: CASSFGQITDTQYF; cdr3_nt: TGTGCCAGCAGTTTCGGACAGATCACAGATACGCAGTATTTT
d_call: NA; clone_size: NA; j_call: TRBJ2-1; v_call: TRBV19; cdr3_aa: CASSMWEHNEQFF; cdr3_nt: TGTGCCAGTAGTATGTGGGAGCACAATGAGCAGTTCTTC
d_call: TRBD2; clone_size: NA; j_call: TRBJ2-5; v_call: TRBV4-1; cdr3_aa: CASSQVGGSGQETQYF; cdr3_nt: TGCGCCAGCAGCCAAGTCGGCGGGAGTGGGCAAGAGACCCAGTACTTC
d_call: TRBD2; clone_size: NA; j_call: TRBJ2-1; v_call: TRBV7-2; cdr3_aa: CASSLASGQYNEQFF; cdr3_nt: TGTGCCAGCAGCTTAGCTAGCGGGCAGTACAATGAGCAGTTCTTC
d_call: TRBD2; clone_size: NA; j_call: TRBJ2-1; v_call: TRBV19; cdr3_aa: CASSIRIVWTSGSSEQFF; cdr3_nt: TGTGCCAGTAGTATTCGGATAGTTTGGACTAGCGGGAGTAGTGAGCAGTTCTTC
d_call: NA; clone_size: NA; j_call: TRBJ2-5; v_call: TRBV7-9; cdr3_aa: CASSFSRLETQYF; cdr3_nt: TGTGCCAGCAGCTTTTCTCGTTTGGAGACCCAGTACTTC
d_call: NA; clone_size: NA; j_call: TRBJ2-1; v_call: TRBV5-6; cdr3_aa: CASSWGPPADEQFF; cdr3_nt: TGTGCCAGCAGCTGGGGACCCCCTGCCGATGAGCAGTTCTTC
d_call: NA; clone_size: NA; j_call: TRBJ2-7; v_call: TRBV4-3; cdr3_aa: CASSQFFSYEQYF; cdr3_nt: TGCGCCAGCAGCCAATTCTTTTCCTACGAGCAGTACTTC
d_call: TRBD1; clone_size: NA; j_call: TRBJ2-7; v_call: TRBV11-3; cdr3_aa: CASSLGSGTEEQYF; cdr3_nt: TGTGCCAGCAGCTTAGGGTCCGGGACAGAGGAGCAGTACTTC
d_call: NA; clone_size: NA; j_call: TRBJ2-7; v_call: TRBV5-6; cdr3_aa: CASSLYGSISYEQYF; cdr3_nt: TGTGCCAGCAGCTTGTACGGCAGCATTTCCTACGAGCAGTACTTC